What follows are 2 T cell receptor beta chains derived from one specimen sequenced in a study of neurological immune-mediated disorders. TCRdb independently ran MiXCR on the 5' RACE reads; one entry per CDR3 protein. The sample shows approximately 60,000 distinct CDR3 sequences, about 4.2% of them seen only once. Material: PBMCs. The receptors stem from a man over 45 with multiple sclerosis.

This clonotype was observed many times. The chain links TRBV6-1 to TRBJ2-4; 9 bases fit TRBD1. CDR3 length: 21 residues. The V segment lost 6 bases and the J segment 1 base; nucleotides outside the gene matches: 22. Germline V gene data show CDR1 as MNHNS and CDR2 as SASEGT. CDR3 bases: TGTGCCAGCAGGCCTCTACCTCGGGACAGGGTTAAACCATTGGCCAAAAACATTCAGTACTTC. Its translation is CASRPLPRDRVKPLAKNIQYF.

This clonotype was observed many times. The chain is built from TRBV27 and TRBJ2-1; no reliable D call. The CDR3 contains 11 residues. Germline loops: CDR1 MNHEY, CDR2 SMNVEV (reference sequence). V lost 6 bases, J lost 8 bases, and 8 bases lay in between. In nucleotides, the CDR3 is TGTGCCAGCAGAGGGATCGATGAGCAGTTCTTC. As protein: CASRGIDEQFF.